The next 17 T cell receptor beta chains were all read from a single sample in a study of radiotherapy plus CTLA-4 blockade in lung cancer. Produced via immunoSEQ multiplex PCR; TCRdb's table is partial and in-frame only. Among about 97,000 clones listed, 65% to 75% were seen once. This specimen was peripheral blood, taken from a patient treated with radiotherapy plus ipilimumab. Receptors were obtained from a human donor with non-small cell lung cancer who had a partial response to radiotherapy plus ipilimumab. Some clones in this sample may be carry-over from other donors' samples.

The chain uses TRBV10-2 and TRBJ2-7, with 8 bases that match TRBD1. CDR3 size: 18 residues. Germline trimming cut 4 bases from V and 1 base from J; bases unmatched to any gene: 15. CDR1 is WSHSY and CDR2 is SAAADI in the germline V gene. CDR3: CASSGTPGGGLWSYEQYF. CDR3 DNA: TGCGCCAGCAGTGGTACTCCAGGGGGCGGGTTATGGTCCTACGAGCAGTACTTC.

The rearrangement links TRBV2 to TRBJ2-7, with D possibly TRBD2 on 5 matching bases. Germline lookup yields CDR1 SNHLY and CDR2 FYNNEI. Trimming removed 2 bases from V and 0 bases from J, with 11 bases in between. There are 15 residues in the CDR3. Written as DNA, the CDR3 is TGTGCCAGCAGTGAATTGGGAGTAAGCTCCTACGAGCAGTACTTC. It codes for CASSELGVSSYEQYF.

The chain recombines TRBV29-1 with TRBJ2-5, with a tentative D call TRBD1 (8 bases). Between the trimmed V and J ends, which lost 3 bases and 7 bases, there was a span of 18 bases. Per germline, CDR1 SQVTM and CDR2 ANQGSEA. The CDR3 length is 14 residues. Here the CDR3 DNA reads TGCAGCGTTGATATGGACAGGGCGGGGGTGACCCAGTACTTC. This codes for CSVDMDRAGVTQYF. The full variable domain, rest sourced from reference TRBV29-1 and TRBJ2-5, is SAVISQKPSRDICQRGTSLTIQCQVDSQVTMMFWYRQQPGQSLTLIATANQGSEATYESGFVIDKFPISRPNLTFSTLTVSNMSPEDSSIYLCSVDMDRAGVTQYFGPGTRLLVL.

This clone has a single count. The CDR3 loop is CASSPPGAREKLFF. CDR3 sequence (DNA): TGTGCCAGCTCACCACCGGGGGCCCGGGAAAAACTGTTTTTT. The chain uses TRBV18 and TRBJ1-4; TRBD1 is a possible D gene (6 bases). Germline-derived CDR1 and CDR2 are KGHSH and LQKENI. Trimming pared 0 bases from V and 8 bases from J, leaving 10 bases between. The CDR3 is 14 amino acids. The variable domain in full, completed from reference TRBV18 and TRBJ1-4, reads NAGVMQNPRHLVRRRGQEARLRCSPMKGHSHVYWYRQLPEEGLKFMVYLQKENIIDESGMPKERFSAEFPKEGPSILRIQQVVRGDSAAYFCASSPPGAREKLFFGSGTQLSVL.

The CDR3 here is CASRSGVAGGTDTQYF. The CDR3 DNA is TGTGCCAGTAGAAGTGGGGTAGCGGGGGGCACAGATACGCAGTATTTT. The rearrangement links TRBV19 to TRBJ2-3, with 9 bases fitting TRBD2. Trimming removed 6 bases from V and 1 base from J; junction bases left unmatched: 8. The CDR3 is made up of 16 amino acids. Looked up from germline, CDR1 is LNHDA and CDR2 is SQIVND (reference sequence). Filled out from reference TRBV19 and TRBJ2-3, the complete variable domain reads DGGITQSPKYLFRKEGQNVTLSCEQNLNHDAMYWYRQDPGQGLRLIYYSQIVNDFQKGDIAEGYSVSREKKESFPLTVTSAQKNPTAFYLCASRSGVAGGTDTQYFGPGTRLTVL.

The V gene is TRBV5-6, the J gene TRBJ1-2, with 8 bases identical to TRBD1. Germline values: CDR1 SGHDT, CDR2 YYEEEE. This CDR3 has 14 residues. V was clipped by 4 bases and J by 4 bases; unmatched bases: 6. The DNA of the CDR3 is TGTGCCAGCAGCCCGACAGGGGCCGGCTATGGCTACACCTTC. Amino acids: CASSPTGAGYGYTF.

A word on this clone: The CDR3 does not close with the conserved phenylalanine or tryptophan, likely indicating a read error. V and J are TRBV10-2 and TRBJ1-2, with D possibly being TRBD1 (5 bases). V lost 6 bases and J 5 bases, leaving 13 bases between the germline ends. From germline, CDR1 is WSHSY and CDR2 SAAADI. The CDR3 has 13 amino acids. The CDR3 nucleotides read TGCGCCAGCAGGGTGGACCGGGGGTATGGCTACACCCTC. Translating gives CASRVDRGYGYTL.

V usage is TRBV7-7 and J usage is TRBJ2-1, with D perhaps TRBD2 (5 bases). Germline CDR1 reads SSHAT; CDR2 reads FNYEAQ (reference sequence). V lost 5 bases to trimming and J lost 10 bases, with 18 bases between them. The CDR3 is made up of 14 amino acids. The CDR3 nucleotides read TGTGCCAGCAGCCCTACTGCTAGGACTGGAGAGCAGTTCTTC. This encodes CASSPTARTGEQFF. Full variable domain (remainder filled in from reference TRBV7-7 and TRBJ2-1): GAGVSQSPRYKVTKRGQDVTLRCDPISSHATLYWYQQALGQGPEFLTYFNYEAQPDKSGLPSDRFSAERPEGSISTLTIQRTEQRDSAMYRCASSPTARTGEQFFGPGTRLTVL.

The J gene is TRBJ2-3, the V gene TRBV5-8, with TRBD2 as a possible D gene (5 bases). The CDR3 runs 13 residues. The V and J ends lost 2 bases and 2 bases respectively, with 6 bases between them. Germline V CDR1 and CDR2: SGHTS, YDEGEE. The CDR3 bases are TGTGCCAGCAGCTTAGACTACACAGATACGCAGTATTTT. Translating it yields CASSLDYTDTQYF.

The chain employs TRBV6-5 and TRBJ2-3; 9 nucleotides line up with TRBD2. The CDR3 sequence is 15 residues long. The V segment lost 6 bases and the J segment 2 bases; nucleotides outside the gene matches: 6. In germline, CDR1 is MNHEY, CDR2 SVGAGI. The CDR3 region is CASRSPGLATDTQYF. As DNA, the CDR3 is TGTGCCAGCAGATCTCCGGGACTAGCCACAGATACGCAGTATTTT.

The chain combines TRBV6-1 with TRBJ1-4; a possible D gene is TRBD1 (6 bases). V was cut by 6 bases and J by 4 bases, with 12 bases left in between. The length of the CDR3 is 14 residues. CDR1 and CDR2 (germline): MNHNS, SASEGT. The CDR3 nucleotides are TGTGCCAGCAGCTCCGGGACACATAATGAAAAACTGTTTTTT. Its translation: CASSSGTHNEKLFF.

The chain carries TRBV7-9 and TRBJ1-4; D is possibly TRBD1 (6 bases). Germline-derived CDR1 and CDR2 are SEHNR and FQNEAQ (reference sequence). The CDR3 runs to 13 residues. V lost 7 bases, J lost 3 bases, and 9 bases lay in between. For the CDR3, the DNA is TGTGCCAGCAACCAGGGGCCTAATGAAAAACTGTTTTTT. Protein sequence: CASNQGPNEKLFF. The variable domain in full, with the rest retrieved from reference TRBV7-9 and TRBJ1-4, is DTGVSQNPRHKITKRGQNVTFRCDPISEHNRLYWYRQTLGQGPEFLTYFQNEAQLEKSRLLSDRFSAERPKGSFSTLEIQRTEQGDSAMYLCASNQGPNEKLFFGSGTQLSVL.

This chain joins TRBV6-1 and TRBJ1-2, with D unclear. CDR3 length equals 13 residues. Germline loops: CDR1 MNHNS, CDR2 SASEGT. V shed 8 bases and J shed 2 bases, with 12 bases lying between them. The chain's CDR3 is CASQQRLNYGYTF. The CDR3 DNA is TGTGCCAGCCAACAGCGGCTAAACTATGGCTACACCTTC.

The rearrangement joins TRBV28 to TRBJ2-3; TRBD2 matches at 12 bases. V was pared by 2 bases and J by 6 bases, with 15 bases of the junction left unmatched. Germline V gene lookup returns CDR1 MDHEN and CDR2 SYDVKM. The CDR3 is made up of 19 amino acids. CDR3 sequence reads: CASSLNRAKTSGRGDTQYF. The CDR3 nucleotides are TGTGCCAGCAGTTTAAATCGAGCAAAGACTAGCGGGAGAGGGGATACGCAGTATTTT.

This clone was detected only a few times. The genes are TRBV5-8 and TRBJ1-6; D may be TRBD1 (5 bases). Germline CDR1 and CDR2: SGHTS and YDEGEE. V was shortened by 7 bases and J by 7 bases, with 18 bases between the two germline ends. The CDR3 totals 15 residues. The CDR3: CASDLPDMINSPLHF. The CDR3 DNA reads TGTGCCAGCGACCTTCCGGACATGATAAATTCACCCCTCCACTTT.

V is TRBV28 and J is TRBJ1-5, with TRBD1 as a possible D gene (5 bases). The CDR3 runs to 15 residues. Germline V gene data show CDR1 as MDHEN and CDR2 as SYDVKM. Trimming left V 4 bases short and J 4 bases short, with 14 bases between. CDR3 DNA sequence: TGTGCCAGCAGTTGGGGCAGGGAAGCTAATCAGCCCCAGCATTTT. This encodes CASSWGREANQPQHF. The full variable domain, rest sourced from reference TRBV28 and TRBJ1-5, is DVKVTQSSRYLVKRTGEKVFLECVQDMDHENMFWYRQDPGLGLRLIYFSYDVKMKEKGDIPEGYSVSREKKERFSLILESASTNQTSMYLCASSWGREANQPQHFGDGTRLSIL.

The chain combines TRBV20-1 with TRBJ1-2, with D unclear. Trimming shortened V by 5 bases and J by 6 bases, and 4 bases separated the two germline ends. CDR3 length equals 9 residues. CDR1 is DFQATT and CDR2 is SNEGSKA in the germline V gene (reference sequence). The CDR3 DNA follows: TGCAGTGCTGAGAATGGCTACACCTTC. This sequence encodes CSAENGYTF.